This TCR beta chain was sequenced in a study of blood T cell repertoires in COVID-19. Study-level background: Whether acute or convalescent, the COVID-19 samples came from the United States, Italy and Spain. From T cells, B-cell-depleted T cells, or PBMCs came the material, which was cDNA or gDNA.

V lost 0 bases and J 8 bases, leaving 14 bases between the germline ends. In germline, CDR1 is LGHNT, CDR2 FRNRAP. The CDR3 contains 15 residues. As processed by the authors: It was from reference gene primer amplification that nucleated cell counts were estimated. Clones were read by immunoSEQ multiplex PCR, and TCRdb kept only the in-frame ones, dropping some. D and trimming come from the DNA, and the V and J calls and clone size come from that table. In the table there are some 200,000 clones, about nine tenths of which are singletons. The sequencing input was peripheral blood. The TCR sequence derives from a man between 65 and 85 years old with acute or convalescent COVID-19. This sequence joins TRBV12-5 and TRBJ2-1; perhaps TRBD1 as D (5 bases). CDR3 region: CASGLVQGGSYEQFF. CDR3 DNA sequence: TGTGCTAGTGGTTTGGTGCAGGGTGGGTCTTATGAGCAGTTCTTC.